The entry below describes one T cell receptor beta chain. The V and J ends lost 6 bases and 6 bases, in that order; junction bases with no gene match: 11. CDR1 is MNHEY, CDR2 SVGEGT, per germline. The CDR3 sequence is 16 residues long. This sample was included in a study of blood T cell repertoires in COVID-19. Looking at the study overall: Collection of acute and convalescent COVID-19 samples took place in the United States, Italy and Spain. PBMCs, B-cell-depleted T cells, or T cells were the source of the cDNA or gDNA that made up the material.

How the authors handled the data: Reference gene primer amplification in the assay estimated nucleated cell counts. Measured with immunoSEQ multiplex PCR; TCRdb has only the in-frame clones, and not every one. D and trimming come from the DNA, and the V and J calls and clone size come from that table. The sample holds approximately 210,000 clones, about 85% seen once. The source is a man in his thirties or forties with active or convalescent COVID-19. The chain links TRBV6-2 or TRBV6-3 to TRBJ2-2; 9 bases fit TRBD2. Material: peripheral blood. The CDR3 sequence is CASRPGAGGFPGELFF. In nucleotides, the CDR3 is TGTGCCAGCAGGCCTGGAGCGGGAGGTTTCCCCGGGGAGCTGTTTTTT.